A single TCR beta chain is shown here with its context. Antigen: not known. The data derive from a study of OX40 agonist ivuxolimab in advanced cancers. About the study: The diagnoses of dose-escalation patients were hepatocellular carcinoma, melanoma, renal cell or head and neck cancer. At roughly 80% male, the cohort had a mean age of 60 years, ranging from about 23 to 79. Study outcomes and limitations: Those patients achieving a partial response at 0.1-3.0 mg/kg showed among the lowest clonal expansion.

Germline CDR1 MDHEN, CDR2 SYDVKM. Trimming removed 5 bases at V and 2 bases at J, with 13 bases between. There are 14 residues in the CDR3. Assay used: immunoSEQ multiplex PCR; TCRdb lists only in-frame clones, some missing. The table lists approximately 130,000 clones, roughly nine tenths of them singletons. The chain carries TRBV28 and TRBJ2-7; D possibly corresponds to TRBD1 (6 bases). Here the sequenced sample was CD4+ or CD8+ T cells sorted from blood, taken in a trial of the OX40 agonist ivuxolimab. The receptor comes from an adult with an advanced solid tumor such as melanoma, head and neck, liver or kidney cancer. CDR3 coding DNA: TGTGCCAGCAGTCCGGGACATACCACCTACGAGCAGTACTTC. Translating it yields CASSPGHTTYEQYF.